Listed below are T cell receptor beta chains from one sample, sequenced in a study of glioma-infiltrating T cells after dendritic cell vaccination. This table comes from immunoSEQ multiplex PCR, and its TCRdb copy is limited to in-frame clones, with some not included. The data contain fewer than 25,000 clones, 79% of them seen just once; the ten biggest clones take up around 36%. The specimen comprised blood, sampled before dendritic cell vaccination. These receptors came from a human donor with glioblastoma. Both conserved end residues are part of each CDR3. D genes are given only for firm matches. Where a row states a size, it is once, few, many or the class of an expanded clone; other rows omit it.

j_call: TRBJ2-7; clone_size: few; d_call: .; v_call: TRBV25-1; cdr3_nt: TGTGCCACAGGAGGAAGTTTGTACGAGCAGTACTTC; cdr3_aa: CATGGSLYEQYF
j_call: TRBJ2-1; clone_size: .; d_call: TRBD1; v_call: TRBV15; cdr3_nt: TGTGCCACCAGCAGGCGGGACAGGGTGGGGAATGAGCAGTTCTTC; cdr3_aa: CATSRRDRVGNEQFF
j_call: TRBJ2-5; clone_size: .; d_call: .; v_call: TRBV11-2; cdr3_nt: TGTGCCAGCAGCCGCTTTGGGCCCCAAGAGACCCAGTACTTC; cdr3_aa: CASSRFGPQETQYF
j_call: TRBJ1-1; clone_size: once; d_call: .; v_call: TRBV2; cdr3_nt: TGTGCCAGCAGCGAAACAGGTAGCCCTGAAGCTTTCTTT; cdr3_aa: CASSETGSPEAFF
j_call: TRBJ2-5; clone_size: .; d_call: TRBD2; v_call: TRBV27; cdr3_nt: TGTGCCAGCAGTTCCCCTGGACTAGCGGGAGACCAAGAGACCCAGTACTTC; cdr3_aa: CASSSPGLAGDQETQYF
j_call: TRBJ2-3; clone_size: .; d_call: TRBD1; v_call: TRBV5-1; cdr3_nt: TGCGCCAGCAGCTCGGCCGGGACAGGGGCTACAGATACGCAGTATTTT; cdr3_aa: CASSSAGTGATDTQYF
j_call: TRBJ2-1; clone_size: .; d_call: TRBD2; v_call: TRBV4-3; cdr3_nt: TGCGCCAGCAGCCAGGACTGGGGGGGCTCCTACAATGAGCAGTTCTTC; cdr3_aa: CASSQDWGGSYNEQFF
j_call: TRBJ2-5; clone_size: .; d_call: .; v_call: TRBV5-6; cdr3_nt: TGTGCCAGCAGCTTACCCCGGCAGGGGAAAGAGACCCAGTACTTC; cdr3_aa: CASSLPRQGKETQYF
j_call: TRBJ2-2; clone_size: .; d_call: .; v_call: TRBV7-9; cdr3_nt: TGTGCCAGCAGGAGTAGGGACACTTTCTTTTTT; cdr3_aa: CASRSRDTFFF
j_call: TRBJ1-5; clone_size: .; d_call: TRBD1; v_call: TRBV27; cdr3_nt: TGTGCCAGCGCAAGCAGGGGGACAGGGGGCAATCAGCCCCAGCATTTT; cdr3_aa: CASASRGTGGNQPQHF
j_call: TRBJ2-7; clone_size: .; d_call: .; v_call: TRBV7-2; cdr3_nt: TGTGCCAGCAGCCCAGCCCTGGACATCTACTACGAGCAGTACTTC; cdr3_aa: CASSPALDIYYEQYF
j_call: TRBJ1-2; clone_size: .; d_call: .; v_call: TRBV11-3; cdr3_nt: TGTGCCAGCACTCGCGGGGCGTCCCCTGGCTATGGCTACACCTTC; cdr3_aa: CASTRGASPGYGYTF
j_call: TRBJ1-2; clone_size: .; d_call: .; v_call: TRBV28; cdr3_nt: TGTGCCAGCAGTGTCCGACAGCAGTATGGCTACACCTTC; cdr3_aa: CASSVRQQYGYTF
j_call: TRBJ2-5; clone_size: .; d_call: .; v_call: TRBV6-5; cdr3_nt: TGTGCCAGCAGTTATGGGCAGGAGACCCAGTACTTC; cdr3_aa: CASSYGQETQYF
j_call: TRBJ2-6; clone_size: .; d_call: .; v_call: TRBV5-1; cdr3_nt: TGCGCCAGCAGCTTGAACAGGGCTGGGGCCAACGTCCTGACTTTC; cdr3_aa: CASSLNRAGANVLTF
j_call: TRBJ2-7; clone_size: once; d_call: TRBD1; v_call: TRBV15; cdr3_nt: TGTGCCACCAGCAGAGGCTACACCGGGACAGACCTATCCTACGAGCAGTACTTC; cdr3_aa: CATSRGYTGTDLSYEQYF
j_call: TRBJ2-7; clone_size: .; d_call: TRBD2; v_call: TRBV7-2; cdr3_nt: TGTGCCAGCAGCTTTTATAGCGGGGGGAGCTCCTACGAGCAGTACTTC; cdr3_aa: CASSFYSGGSSYEQYF
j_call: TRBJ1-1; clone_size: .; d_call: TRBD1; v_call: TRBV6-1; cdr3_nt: TGTGCCAGCAGTCGCCGGGACAGAATGAACACTGAAGCTTTCTTT; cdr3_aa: CASSRRDRMNTEAFF
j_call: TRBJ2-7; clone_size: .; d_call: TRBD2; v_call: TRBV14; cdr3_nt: TGTGCCAGCAGCCAGGCGGGACTAGCGGACGAGCAGTACTTC; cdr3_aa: CASSQAGLADEQYF
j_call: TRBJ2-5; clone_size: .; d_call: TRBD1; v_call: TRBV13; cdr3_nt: TGTGCCAGCAGCTTCGGACAGGGGGCGGCCCAGTACTTC; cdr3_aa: CASSFGQGAAQYF
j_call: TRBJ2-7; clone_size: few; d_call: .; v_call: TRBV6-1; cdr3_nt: TGTGCCACAACAGTATCCTACGAGCAGTACTTC; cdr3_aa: CATTVSYEQYF
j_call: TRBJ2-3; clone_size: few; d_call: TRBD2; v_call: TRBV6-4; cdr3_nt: TGTGCCAGCAGTGAGACTAGCGGGACCACAGATACGCAGTATTTT; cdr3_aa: CASSETSGTTDTQYF
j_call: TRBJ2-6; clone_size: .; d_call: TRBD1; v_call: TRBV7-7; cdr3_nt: TGTGCCAGCAGTCCGGGACAGGCCTCACCTGGGGCCAACGTCCTGACTTTC; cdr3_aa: CASSPGQASPGANVLTF
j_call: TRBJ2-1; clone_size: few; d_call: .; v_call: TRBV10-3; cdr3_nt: TGTGCCATCAGTGACACCAGTGATAAATACAATGAGCAGTTCTTC; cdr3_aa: CAISDTSDKYNEQFF
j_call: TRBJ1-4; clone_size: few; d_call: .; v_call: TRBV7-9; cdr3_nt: TGTGCCAGCAGCTTAGACTTCCCTTCGGGGGGAAAACTGTTTTTT; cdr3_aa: CASSLDFPSGGKLFF
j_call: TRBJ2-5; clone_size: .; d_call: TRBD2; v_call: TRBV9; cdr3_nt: TGTGCCAGCAGCGCCCACGGGACTAGCGGACAAGAGACCCAGTACTTC; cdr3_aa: CASSAHGTSGQETQYF
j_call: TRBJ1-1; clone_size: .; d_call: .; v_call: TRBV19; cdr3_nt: TGTGCCAGTAGTATTAGTGCGGGCAGATCGAACACTGAAGCTTTCTTT; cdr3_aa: CASSISAGRSNTEAFF
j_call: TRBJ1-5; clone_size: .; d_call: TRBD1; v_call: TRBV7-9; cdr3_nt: TGTGCCAGCAGCTTAGGGCGGACAGGGCCAGAGCCCCAGCATTTT; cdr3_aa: CASSLGRTGPEPQHF
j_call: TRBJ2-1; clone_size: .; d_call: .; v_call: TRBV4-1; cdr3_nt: TGCGCCAGCAGCCAGCGGATGTGGGATGAGCAGTTCTTC; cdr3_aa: CASSQRMWDEQFF
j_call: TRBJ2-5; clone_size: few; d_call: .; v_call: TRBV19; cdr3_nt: TGTGCCAGTAGTATAGCGGGAGTCGGGGAGACCCAGTACTTC; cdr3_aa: CASSIAGVGETQYF
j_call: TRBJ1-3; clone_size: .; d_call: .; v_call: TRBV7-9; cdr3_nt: TGTGCCAGCAGCGAGGACGGGAACTCTGGAAACACCATATATTTT; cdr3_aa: CASSEDGNSGNTIYF
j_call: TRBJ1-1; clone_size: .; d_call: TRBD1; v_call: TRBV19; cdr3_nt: TGTGCCAGTAGTTGGGACAGGGGGCCGGGCACTGAAGCTTTCTTT; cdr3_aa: CASSWDRGPGTEAFF
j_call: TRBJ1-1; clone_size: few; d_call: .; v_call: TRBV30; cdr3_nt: TGTGCCGGGCAGGTGGGGCGTCCTTTCTTT; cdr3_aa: CAGQVGRPFF
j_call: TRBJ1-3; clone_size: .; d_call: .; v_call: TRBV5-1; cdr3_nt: TGCGCCAGCAGCGCACAGGGCTCTGGAAACACCATATATTTT; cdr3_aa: CASSAQGSGNTIYF
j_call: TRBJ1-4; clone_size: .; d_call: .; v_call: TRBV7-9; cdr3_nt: TGTGCCAGCAGCTTAGGCGGGCGTGAAAAACTGTTTTTT; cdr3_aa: CASSLGGREKLFF
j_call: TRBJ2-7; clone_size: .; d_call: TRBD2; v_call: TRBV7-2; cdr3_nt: TGTGCCAGCAGCCTACGGGACTACGAACCCGGGCAGCAGTACTTC; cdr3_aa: CASSLRDYEPGQQYF
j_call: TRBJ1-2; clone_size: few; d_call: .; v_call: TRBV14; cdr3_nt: TGTGCCAGCAGCCAAGGCAGGTCATATGGCTACACCTTC; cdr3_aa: CASSQGRSYGYTF
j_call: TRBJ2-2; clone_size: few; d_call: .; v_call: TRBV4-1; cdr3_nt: TGCGCCAGCAGCCAAGAGTTCGTAGACACCGGGGAGCTGTTTTTT; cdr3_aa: CASSQEFVDTGELFF
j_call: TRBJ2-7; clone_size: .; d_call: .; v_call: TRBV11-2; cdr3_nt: TGTGCCAGCAGCCCAGCTTCAGGGAACTCCTACGAGCAGTACTTC; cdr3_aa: CASSPASGNSYEQYF
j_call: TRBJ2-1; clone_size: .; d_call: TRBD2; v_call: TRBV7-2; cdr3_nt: TGTGCCAGCAGCCCAGGGATGGCGGGGACTACAGGTGAGCAGTTCTTC; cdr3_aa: CASSPGMAGTTGEQFF
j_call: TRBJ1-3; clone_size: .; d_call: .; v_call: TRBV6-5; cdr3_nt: TGTGCCAGCAGTTACTCGAGGCCTAGCTCTGGAAACACCATATATTTT; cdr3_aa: CASSYSRPSSGNTIYF
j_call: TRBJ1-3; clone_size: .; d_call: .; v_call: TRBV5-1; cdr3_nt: TGCGCCAGCAGCTTGGCGGCGGAAAGCCGGAGCACCATATATTTT; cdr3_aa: CASSLAAESRSTIYF
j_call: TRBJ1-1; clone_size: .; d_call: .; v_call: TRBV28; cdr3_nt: TGTGCCAGCAGTCCCCAACAGGGCTGGGGAGCTGAAGCTTTCTTT; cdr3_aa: CASSPQQGWGAEAFF
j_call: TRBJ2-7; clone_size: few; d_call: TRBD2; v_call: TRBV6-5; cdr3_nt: TGTGCCAGCAGTTACGGGTCTGGGGGGGCCTACGAGCAGTACTTC; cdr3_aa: CASSYGSGGAYEQYF
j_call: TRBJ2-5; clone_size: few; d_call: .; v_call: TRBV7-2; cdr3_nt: TGTGCCAGCAGCTTAGGACGGGATCGTTTTCAAGAGACCCAGTACTTC; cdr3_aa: CASSLGRDRFQETQYF
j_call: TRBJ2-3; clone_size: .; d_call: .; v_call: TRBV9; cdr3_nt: TGTGCCAGCAGCGGACCCGGGAGTATCGATACGCAGTATTTT; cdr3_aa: CASSGPGSIDTQYF
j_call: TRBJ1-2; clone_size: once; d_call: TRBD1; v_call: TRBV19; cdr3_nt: TGTGCCAGTAGTATAGATCGGGACAGCCACGCGAGCTACACCTTC; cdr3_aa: CASSIDRDSHASYTF
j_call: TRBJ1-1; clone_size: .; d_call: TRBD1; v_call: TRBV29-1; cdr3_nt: TGCAGCGGGGCGGGACAGGGGATTGAAGCTTTCTTT; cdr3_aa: CSGAGQGIEAFF
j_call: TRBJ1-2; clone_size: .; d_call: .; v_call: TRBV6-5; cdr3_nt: TGTGCCAGCAGTGAAAGGCGGAACTATGGCTACACCTTC; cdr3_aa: CASSERRNYGYTF
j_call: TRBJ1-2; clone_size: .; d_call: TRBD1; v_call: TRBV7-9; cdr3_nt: TGTGCCAGCAGCTTGACAGGGGGCGCCGGAAGAATTAACTATGGCTACACCTTC; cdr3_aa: CASSLTGGAGRINYGYTF
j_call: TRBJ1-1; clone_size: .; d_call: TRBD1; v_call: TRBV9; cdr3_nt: TGTGCCAGCAGCTCAGGGGGCTTTAACACTGAAGCTTTCTTT; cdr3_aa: CASSSGGFNTEAFF
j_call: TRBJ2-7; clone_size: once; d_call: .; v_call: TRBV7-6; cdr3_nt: TGTGCCAGCAGCTTAGCGGTAGGGGGTCCCCCTTACGAGCAGTACTTC; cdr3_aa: CASSLAVGGPPYEQYF
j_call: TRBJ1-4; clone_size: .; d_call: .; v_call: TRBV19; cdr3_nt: TGTGCCAGTCGAACCTGGGGGGACGGTGAAAAACTGTTTTTT; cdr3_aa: CASRTWGDGEKLFF
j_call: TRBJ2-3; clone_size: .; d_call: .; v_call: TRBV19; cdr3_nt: TGTGCCAGTAGTATCTCCTTAAAAGATACGCAGTATTTT; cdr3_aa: CASSISLKDTQYF
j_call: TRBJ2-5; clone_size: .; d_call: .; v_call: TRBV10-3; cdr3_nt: TGTGCCATCAGTGAGTCGGGCAGTGTTGTTGAGACCCAGTACTTC; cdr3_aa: CAISESGSVVETQYF
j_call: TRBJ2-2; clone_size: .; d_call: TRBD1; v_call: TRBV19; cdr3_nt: TGTGCCAGCCCGCCATCCCAGGGGGCGAAGAACACCGGGGAGCTGTTTTTT; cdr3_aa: CASPPSQGAKNTGELFF
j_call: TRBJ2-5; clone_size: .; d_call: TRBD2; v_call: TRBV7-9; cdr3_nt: TGTGCCAGCAGCTTAAGCGGGACGCCGGGAGAGACCCAGTACTTC; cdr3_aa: CASSLSGTPGETQYF
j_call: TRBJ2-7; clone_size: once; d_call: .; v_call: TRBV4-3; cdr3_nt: TGCGCCAGCAGCCAAGACCCTACAGGCACCTACGAGCAGTACTTC; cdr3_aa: CASSQDPTGTYEQYF
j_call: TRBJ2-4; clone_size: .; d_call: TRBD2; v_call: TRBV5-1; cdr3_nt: TGCGCCAGCAGCTGGGGCTATAGCGGGGTAGTCAAAAACATTCAGTACTTC; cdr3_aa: CASSWGYSGVVKNIQYF